This T cell receptor beta chain derives from a study of blood T cell repertoires in COVID-19. In the study overall: Both acute and convalescent COVID-19 samples were obtained from the United States, Italy and Spain. PBMCs, B-cell-depleted T cells, or T cells provided the cDNA or gDNA that made up the material.

Looked up from germline, CDR1 is SGHTA and CDR2 is FQGNSA. V trimming: 4 bases; J trimming: 5 bases; junction bases outside the gene matches: 6. The CDR3 is 16 residues long. Methods used by the authors: It was from reference gene primer amplification that nucleated cell counts were estimated. Sequencing used immunoSEQ multiplex PCR; TCRdb keeps in-frame clones, though not all of them. Clone size and the V and J calls come from that table; the DNA yielded D and trimming. Of some 150,000 clones in the sample, more than 85% were seen once. The chain carries TRBV7-2 and TRBJ2-3, with 13 bases matching TRBD2. The source material was peripheral blood. The receptor was derived from a woman of 80 years or more in a cohort sampled during active or convalescent COVID-19. CDR3 sequence reads: CASSSRLAGGGDTQYF. DNA of the CDR3: TGTGCCAGCAGCTCCAGACTAGCGGGAGGAGGAGATACGCAGTATTTT.